This T cell receptor (beta chain) was recovered during a study of cytomegalovirus exposure and HLA in healthy donors. Turning to this clone: No antigen is known for it.

Study outcomes and limitations: Rare TCR sequences predominated, though certain public TCRs were found in many donors.

CDR3 length: 12 residues. The V gene's germline CDR1 is ENHRY and CDR2 SYGVKD. V was shortened by 2 bases and J by 7 bases, with 9 bases between the two germline ends. Only in-frame clones appear in the TCRdb table, and some are missing; sequencing was by immunoSEQ multiplex PCR. The sample has about 120,000 clones, 90% to 96% seen once. Sequencing used PBMCs. V gene TRBV10-3 combines with J gene TRBJ2-7; D is possibly TRBD1 (5 bases). This sequence originates from a man in his late teens or twenties in good health and CMV-seronegative. CDR3 region: CAISEGAGEQYF. Written as DNA, the CDR3 is TGTGCCATCAGTGAGGGGGCAGGGGAGCAGTACTTC.